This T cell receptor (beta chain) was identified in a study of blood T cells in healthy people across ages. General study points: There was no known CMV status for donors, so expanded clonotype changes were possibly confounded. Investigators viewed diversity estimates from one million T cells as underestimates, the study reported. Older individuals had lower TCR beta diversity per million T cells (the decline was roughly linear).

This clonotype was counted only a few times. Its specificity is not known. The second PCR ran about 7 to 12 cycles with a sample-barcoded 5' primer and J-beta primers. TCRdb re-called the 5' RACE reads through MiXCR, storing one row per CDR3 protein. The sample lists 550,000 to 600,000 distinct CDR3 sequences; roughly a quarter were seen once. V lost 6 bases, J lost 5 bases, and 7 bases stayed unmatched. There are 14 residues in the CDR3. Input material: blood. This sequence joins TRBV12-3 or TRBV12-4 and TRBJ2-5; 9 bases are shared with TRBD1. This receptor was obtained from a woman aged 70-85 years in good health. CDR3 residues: CASRGTGSGETQYF. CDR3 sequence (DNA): TGTGCCAGCAGAGGGACAGGGTCAGGGGAGACCCAGTACTTC.